The 10 T cell receptor beta chains reported below all come from one sample, sequenced in a study of cytomegalovirus exposure and HLA in healthy donors. PCR used 60 Vbeta primers and 13 Jbeta primers. The repertoire was sequenced with immunoSEQ multiplex PCR; TCRdb's copy has only in-frame clones and lacks some. Recorded for this sample: over 100,000 clones. Sequences were obtained from PBMCs. The source is a man in his late teens or twenties in good health and CMV-seronegative.

The chain couples TRBV6-5 to TRBJ2-3, with 12 nucleotides matching TRBD2. Germline CDR1 reads MNHEY; CDR2 reads SVGAGI. CDR3 length: 16 amino acids. V was pared by 4 bases and J by 6 bases, with 8 bases of the junction left unmatched. CDR3 sequence: CASSLLAGGPSDTQYF. The CDR3 bases are TGTGCCAGCAGTTTGCTAGCGGGAGGGCCGTCGGATACGCAGTATTTT.

The V call is TRBV4-3, the J call TRBJ2-7; D is ambiguous. Trimming removed 1 base at V and 0 bases at J, with 7 bases between. This CDR3 is 14 amino acids long. Germline V gene data show CDR1 as LGHNA and CDR2 as YSLEER. CDR3 loop: CASSQVTSSYEQYF. The CDR3 coding sequence is TGCGCCAGCAGCCAAGTTACAAGCTCCTACGAGCAGTACTTC.

A remark on this clone: Mismatch with germline at one junction end may stem from a read error. The rearrangement links TRBV7-9 to TRBJ2-3; D perhaps matches TRBD2 (6 bases). Germline-derived CDR1 and CDR2 are SEHNR and FQNEAQ (reference sequence). CDR3 length: 15 residues. CDR3 residues: CASKVRGVNTDTQYF. The CDR3 DNA is TGTGCTAGCAAGGTTCGCGGGGTAAACACAGATACGCAGTATTTT.

This sequence joins TRBV6-7 and TRBJ1-4, with D tentatively TRBD1 (6 bases). TRBV6-7 is an ORF, and what it does is uncertain. V shed 2 bases and J shed 7 bases, with 14 bases lying between them. There are 15 residues in the CDR3. CDR3 sequence: CASSYEHREGEKLFF. CDR3 coding DNA: TGTGCCAGCAGTTACGAACACAGGGAGGGTGAAAAACTGTTTTTT.

The V and J genes are TRBV2 and TRBJ2-3; 7 bases map to TRBD1. Germline CDR1 and CDR2: SNHLY and FYNNEI. The CDR3 totals 17 residues. V shed 4 bases, J shed 6 bases, and the junction held 16 bases outside the gene matches. The CDR3 coding sequence is TGTGCCAGCAGTGCCCTCTTGGAGAGCAGGGGGATGGATACGCAGTATTTT. It specifies CASSALLESRGMDTQYF.

The V call is TRBV10-3, the J call TRBJ2-1, with TRBD2 identical over 9 bases. CDR3 length: 13 residues. V was pared by 11 bases and J by 10 bases, with 12 bases of the junction left unmatched. Germline CDR1 and CDR2: ENHRY and SYGVKD. The CDR3 DNA reads TGTGCCGTCGCCCTAGCGGGGTCCCCAGAGCAGTTCTTC. Translating gives CAVALAGSPEQFF.

The chain carries TRBV19 and TRBJ2-1, with TRBD1 matching over 9 bases. With 3 bases clipped from V and 6 bases from J, the junction kept 6 bases outside the gene matches. CDR1 and CDR2 from the germline V gene are LNHDA and SQIVND (reference sequence). The CDR3 is made up of 15 amino acids. CDR3 nucleotides: TGTGCCAGTAGTATCCGGACAGGGGTGTTCAATGAGCAGTTCTTC. This sequence encodes CASSIRTGVFNEQFF.

The chain couples TRBV19 to TRBJ2-1; a possible D gene is TRBD1 (6 bases). The CDR3 spans 14 residues. Germline lookup yields CDR1 LNHDA and CDR2 SQIVND (reference sequence). With 3 bases removed from V and 7 bases from J, the gap between germline ends came to 13 bases. The CDR3 DNA sequence: TGTGCCAGTAGTATGAGGCAGGGGATGAATGAGCAGTTCTTC. This gives the protein CASSMRQGMNEQFF.

V and J are TRBV18 and TRBJ1-1; 7 bases map to TRBD1. CDR1 is KGHSH, CDR2 LQKENI, per germline. CDR3 length equals 15 residues. J was trimmed by 1 base and V by 4 bases; bases with no gene match: 6. CDR3 loop: CASSLTGVRNTEAFF. CDR3 nucleotide sequence: TGTGCCAGCTCACTCACAGGGGTGAGGAACACTGAAGCTTTCTTT.

The J gene is TRBJ2-7, the V gene TRBV2; weak D call: TRBD2 (5 bases). Germline V CDR1 and CDR2: SNHLY, FYNNEI. There are 11 residues in the CDR3. Between the trimmed V and J ends, which lost 10 bases and 3 bases, there was a span of 10 bases. The CDR3 DNA follows: TGTGCCATCCGACGGGGCTACGAGCAGTACTTC. Protein sequence: CAIRRGYEQYF. Full variable domain (missing parts from reference TRBV2 and TRBJ2-7): EPEVTQTPSHQVTQMGQEVILRCVPISNHLYFYWYRQILGQKVEFLVSFYNNEISEKSEIFDDQFSVERPDGSNFTLKIRSTKLEDSAMYFCAIRRGYEQYFGPGTRLTVT.